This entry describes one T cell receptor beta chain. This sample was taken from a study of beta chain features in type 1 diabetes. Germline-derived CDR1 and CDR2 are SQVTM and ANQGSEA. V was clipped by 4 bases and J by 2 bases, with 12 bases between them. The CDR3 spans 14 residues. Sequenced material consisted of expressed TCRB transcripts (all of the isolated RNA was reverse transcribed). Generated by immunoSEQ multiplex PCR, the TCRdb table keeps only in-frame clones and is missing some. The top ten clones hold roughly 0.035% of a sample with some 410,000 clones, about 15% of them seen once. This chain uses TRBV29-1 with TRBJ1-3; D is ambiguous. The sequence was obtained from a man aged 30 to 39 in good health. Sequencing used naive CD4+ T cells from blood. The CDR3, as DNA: TGCAGCGTTGTTGTAGGGTCTGCTGGAAACACCATATATTTT. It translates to CSVVVGSAGNTIYF.